What follows describes a single T cell receptor beta chain. The target antigen is unknown. CDR3 length: 15 residues. The V gene lost 5 bases and the J gene lost 7 bases, with 18 bases spanning the gap. Per the germline V gene, CDR1 is MNHNS and CDR2 is SASEGT. These data are taken from a study of identical twins. TCRdb reprocessed the 5' RACE reads via MiXCR and lists one record per CDR3 protein. Of more than 200,000 distinct CDR3 sequences in the sample, over 12% are singletons; the top ten hold 8.5% to 10%. Findings and limits, study-wide: Fewer insertions characterized abundant cord blood beta clonotypes, whereas memory repertoires showed none. Invariant cells of the MAIT and iNKT types might have partly distorted the zero-insertion analyses. Recombination models fit unrelated individuals' TCR alpha sharing but underestimated twins'. Twins' excess sharing was less marked for out-of-frame beta sequences.

J is TRBJ2-1 and V is TRBV6-1; weak D call: TRBD2 (6 bases). Sequenced input: memory (CD45RO+) T cells sorted from blood. The receptor's source is a woman aged 18-29 years in good health. The CDR3 spells CASSPTPTSTNEQFF. CDR3 nucleotide sequence: TGTGCCAGCAGTCCAACCCCGACTAGTACGAATGAGCAGTTCTTC.